This TCR beta chain is drawn from a study of shared clonotypes between healthy human individuals. For every subset, genomic DNA was evenly distributed across several immunoSEQ plates. Method: immunoSEQ multiplex PCR; TCRdb's copy keeps in-frame clones and lacks some. The profile shows about 2.1 million clones, around 93% of them singletons. CD45RO-negative cells were positively selected for CCR7, leaving out terminally differentiated effector memory CD45RA+ cells. Trimming took off 2 bases at V and 0 bases at J, with 11 bases between the two ends. Germline V lookup: CDR1 MGHRA, CDR2 YSYEKL. The CDR3 length is 16 residues.

Sequenced: naive CD8+ T cells from PBMCs. V and J are TRBV4-1 and TRBJ1-5; no definite D call. The clonotype originates from a man aged 18 to 30 in good health. Some clones in this sample may be carry-over from other donors' samples. The CDR3 DNA sequence: TGCGCCAGCAGCCAATCTCCTCGGCTTAGCAATCAGCCCCAGCATTTT. It encodes CASSQSPRLSNQPQHF.